This T cell receptor (beta chain) was profiled in a study of CD8 T cells in ankylosing spondylitis. Points from the study as a whole: The disease-linked clones had a CD8+ phenotype and low blood frequencies. Past research had described some motif variants in reactive arthritis synovial fluid and blood. A TCR beta motif of fewer than 10 highly homologous variants seemed to mark ankylosing spondylitis blood.

Quantitative 5'-RACE with molecular barcodes produced the TCR beta libraries. A single record per CDR3 protein comes from TCRdb applying MiXCR to the 5' RACE reads. This table holds 700,000 or so distinct CDR3 sequences, 15% to 20% found once. The sample holds a few counts of this clonotype. As yet, its antigen is unknown. The V gene lost 8 bases and the J gene lost 3 bases, with 14 bases spanning the gap. The CDR3 contains 13 residues. This chain connects TRBV12-3 or TRBV12-4 to TRBJ2-7; TRBD2 might be the D (7 bases). The sequenced material came from blood, either unsorted or a sorted T cell fraction (not recorded which). This TCR was recovered from a male donor with ankylosing spondylitis. The CDR3 reads CASRRGGVYEQYF. The DNA for the CDR3 is TGTGCCAGCCGGAGGGGGGGAGTCTACGAGCAGTACTTC.